This T cell receptor beta chain was sequenced in a study of blood T cell repertoires in COVID-19. Whole-study context: PBMCs, B-cell-depleted T cells, or T cells provided the cDNA or gDNA that made up the material.

The length of the CDR3 is 15 residues. Germline V gives CDR1 LNHNV, CDR2 YYDKDF (reference sequence). V lost 0 bases, J lost 9 bases, and 12 bases lay in between. Assay: immunoSEQ multiplex PCR; the TCRdb copy retains only in-frame clones and omits some. This table holds around 250,000 clones, 84% found once. This clone has only a few counts. This clonotype originated in a woman aged 35 to 49 who had recovered from COVID-19. Sequencing was done on a sample of peripheral blood. This sequence joins TRBV15 and TRBJ1-6; D perhaps matches TRBD1 (5 bases). The CDR3 is CATSRDPDGGSPLHF. CDR3 in DNA: TGTGCCACCAGCAGAGATCCGGACGGGGGTTCACCCCTCCACTTT.